One sample yielded the 29 T cell receptor beta chains listed below, sequenced in a study of chemoradiotherapy in HPV16-positive cancers. Generated by immunoSEQ multiplex PCR, the TCRdb table keeps only in-frame clones and is missing some. The sample gives about 4,300 clones, over 70% of which show up once; 4.7% is in the top ten. The starting material was tumor tissue, obtained from a patient who underwent chemoradiotherapy. These receptors came from a human donor with HPV-associated anogenital cancer.

The chain couples TRBV2 to TRBJ2-7; D unclear. The V end lost 1 base, the J end lost 0 bases, and 7 bases lay between the germline ends. This CDR3 has 14 residues. Germline loops: CDR1 SNHLY, CDR2 FYNNEI. CDR3 sequence reads: CASSEGSYSYEQYF. CDR3 in DNA: TGTGCCAGCAGTGAAGGGTCTTACTCCTACGAGCAGTACTTC.

The chain joins TRBV9 to TRBJ2-1, with TRBD2 as a possible D gene (6 bases). The CDR3 extends over 14 amino acids. Germline V gene lookup returns CDR1 SGDLS and CDR2 YYNGEE. Trimming took off 2 bases at V and 7 bases at J, with 13 bases between the two ends. CDR3 residues: CASSVALARNEQFF. CDR3 sequence (DNA): TGTGCCAGCAGCGTGGCGCTAGCGAGAAATGAGCAGTTCTTC. The whole variable domain, filled in from reference TRBV9 and TRBJ2-1, reads DSGVTQTPKHLITATGQRVTLRCSPRSGDLSVYWYQQSLDQGLQFLIQYYNGEERAKGNILERFSAQQFPDLHSELNLSSLELGDSALYFCASSVALARNEQFFGPGTRLTVL.

The chain employs TRBV2 and TRBJ2-3; possibly TRBD2 for D (5 bases). CDR3 length equals 13 residues. The V gene's germline CDR1 is SNHLY and CDR2 FYNNEI. V gave up 6 bases and J gave up 6 bases, with 13 bases separating them. The CDR3 sequence: CASSPTGGDTQYF. The CDR3 DNA is TGTGCCAGCAGCCCCACTGGCGGGGATACGCAGTATTTT.

The V and J genes are TRBV30 and TRBJ1-1, with D uncertain. The germline CDR1 and CDR2 sequences are GTSNPN and SVGIG (reference sequence). The CDR3 covers 13 residues. Trimming took 1 base from V and 1 from J, leaving 7 bases between them. CDR3 amino acids: CAWSAMENTEAFF. The CDR3 nucleotides read TGTGCCTGGAGTGCCATGGAGAACACTGAAGCTTTCTTT. Supplemented by reference TRBV30 and TRBJ1-1, the full variable domain reads SQTIHQWPATLVQPVGSPLSLECTVEGTSNPNLYWYRQAAGRGLQLLFYSVGIGQISSEVPQNLSASRPQDRQFILSSKKLLLSDSGFYLCAWSAMENTEAFFGQGTRLTVV.

V gene TRBV6-1 combines with J gene TRBJ2-3, with TRBD2 as a possible D gene (5 bases). Germline V lookup: CDR1 MNHNS, CDR2 SASEGT. V shed 2 bases and J shed 0 bases, with 12 bases lying between them. The CDR3 extends over 16 amino acids. The CDR3 reads CASSETGTASTDTQYF. The CDR3 DNA sequence: TGTGCCAGCAGTGAAACGGGAACAGCTAGCACAGATACGCAGTATTTT.

This clone was picked up one time. The chain employs TRBV7-2 and TRBJ1-4, with 8 bases matching TRBD1. Germline V gene lookup returns CDR1 SGHTA and CDR2 FQGNSA. The CDR3 spans 13 residues. The J segment lost 7 bases and the V segment lost 6 bases, leaving 4 bases of the junction unmatched. DNA for the CDR3: TGTGCCAGCAGTTCAGACAGGGGTGAAAAACTGTTTTTT. This sequence encodes CASSSDRGEKLFF.

This clone was seen a handful of times. V usage is TRBV7-6 and J usage is TRBJ1-1; D remains ambiguous. Deletions cut 3 bases from V and 2 bases from J, with 7 bases between. Germline V CDR1 and CDR2: SGHVS, FNYEAQ. The CDR3 is 13 amino acids. The CDR3 sequence: CASSFSRNTEAFF. CDR3 nucleotide sequence: TGTGCCAGCAGCTTCTCGCGCAACACTGAAGCTTTCTTT.

The rearrangement joins TRBV6-6 to TRBJ2-2, with 7 bases identical to TRBD2. From germline, CDR1 is MNHNY and CDR2 SVGAGI (reference sequence). J gave up 7 bases and V 11 bases, and 13 bases lay outside the gene matches. This CDR3 comprises 14 residues. The CDR3 loop reads CACFLGPGGGELFF. For the CDR3, the DNA is TGTGCCTGCTTCCTGGGGCCGGGAGGCGGGGAGCTGTTTTTT.

This chain links TRBV2 with TRBJ1-3; D gene uncertain. The CDR3 covers 14 residues. Per the germline V gene, CDR1 is SNHLY and CDR2 is FYNNEI. Trimming took off 2 bases at V and 0 bases at J, with 5 bases between the two ends. The CDR3 sequence is CASSETRSGNTIYF. The CDR3 coding sequence is TGTGCCAGCAGTGAAACCCGCTCTGGAAACACCATATATTTT.

V gene TRBV19 combines with J gene TRBJ2-7, with D maybe TRBD1 (6 bases). The V end was cut by 3 bases, the J end by 0 bases, with 12 bases between. CDR3 length: 15 amino acids. Per the germline V gene, CDR1 is LNHDA and CDR2 is SQIVND (reference sequence). CDR3 protein: CASSIAGESSYEQYF. The CDR3 DNA follows: TGTGCCAGTAGTATCGCAGGGGAAAGCTCCTACGAGCAGTACTTC.

The CDR3 sequence is CASRIEGRAEAFF. CDR3 bases: TGTGCCAGCAGGATCGAGGGAAGGGCTGAAGCTTTCTTT. V usage is TRBV6-5 and J usage is TRBJ1-1; D uncertain. Germline CDR1 MNHEY, CDR2 SVGAGI. This CDR3 comprises 13 residues. Trimming pared 6 bases from V and 6 bases from J, leaving 14 bases between.

The rearrangement uses TRBV2 and TRBJ2-5; possible D gene TRBD2, 5 bases. CDR1 SNHLY and CDR2 FYNNEI come from the germline V gene. The CDR3 totals 15 residues. V was trimmed by 4 bases and J by 2 bases, leaving 14 bases between them. CDR3: CASSARRAPQETQYF. The CDR3 nucleotides are TGTGCCAGCAGTGCCCGGCGGGCGCCTCAAGAGACCCAGTACTTC.

The rearrangement links TRBV5-1 to TRBJ2-5; no firm D call. From germline, CDR1 is SGHRS and CDR2 YFSETQ. The CDR3 totals 14 residues. The V end was cut by 0 bases, the J end by 1 base, with 7 bases between. CDR3 DNA sequence: TGCGCCAGCAGCTTGGGGCAGTCCCAAGAGACCCAGTACTTC. The encoded protein is CASSLGQSQETQYF.

The chain combines TRBV21-1 with TRBJ2-7. TRBV21-1 is classified as a pseudogene. The CDR3 extends over 15 amino acids. The DNA of the CDR3 is TGTGCCAGCAGCAAACGCGGAAGGGTGATGTCGGAGCAGTACTTC. This sequence encodes CASSKRGRVMSEQYF.

The J gene is TRBJ2-5, the V gene TRBV7-2; D unresolved. Germline V gene data show CDR1 as SGHTA and CDR2 as FQGNSA. The CDR3 has 14 residues. V gave up 4 bases and J gave up 4 bases, with 13 bases separating them. The CDR3, as DNA: TGTGCCAGCAGCTCTCAAGGCCTCGTAGAGACCCAGTACTTC. Its protein product is CASSSQGLVETQYF.

The chain employs TRBV6-1 and TRBJ1-4; 9 positions agree with TRBD1. CDR3 length: 13 residues. Germline assignment: CDR1 MNHNS and CDR2 SASEGT. Germline trimming cut 8 bases from V and 9 bases from J; bases unmatched to any gene: 7. Here the CDR3 reads CASGGQGAQKLFF. DNA of the CDR3: TGTGCCAGCGGGGGACAGGGCGCCCAAAAACTGTTTTTT.

The V call is TRBV7-2, the J call TRBJ1-2, with TRBD1 as a possible D gene (6 bases). V dropped 1 base and J dropped 2 bases, with 11 bases sitting between them. Looked up from germline, CDR1 is SGHTA and CDR2 is FQGNSA. This CDR3 region has 15 residues. CDR3 nucleotide sequence: TGTGCCAGCAGCTTAGACTGGCAGGGGAACTATGGCTACACCTTC. It specifies CASSLDWQGNYGYTF.

The CDR3 DNA reads as TGTGCCAGTAGTTTAGCGTCCCAAGAGACCCAGTACTTC. The encoded protein is CASSLASQETQYF. The V call is TRBV19, the J call TRBJ2-5, with D maybe TRBD2 (5 bases). The CDR3 runs to 13 residues. Germline loops: CDR1 LNHDA, CDR2 SQIVND (reference sequence). The V and J ends lost 5 bases and 1 base respectively, with 8 bases between them. The whole variable domain, remainder taken from reference TRBV19 and TRBJ2-5, is DGGITQSPKYLFRKEGQNVTLSCEQNLNHDAMYWYRQDPGQGLRLIYYSQIVNDFQKGDIAEGYSVSREKKESFPLTVTSAQKNPTAFYLCASSLASQETQYFGPGTRLLVL.

The chain employs TRBV5-1 and TRBJ1-1; no reliable D call. Trimming took 5 bases from V and 3 from J, leaving 14 bases between them. The CDR3 consists of 14 residues. Germline CDR1 and CDR2: SGHRS and YFSETQ. The CDR3 spells CASRTTGSDTEAFF. The CDR3 bases are TGCGCCAGCAGAACAACGGGTTCGGACACTGAAGCTTTCTTT. Combining the CDR3 with reference TRBV5-1 and TRBJ1-1 gives the whole variable domain KAGVTQTPRYLIKTRGQQVTLSCSPISGHRSVSWYQQTPGQGLQFLFEYFSETQRNKGNFPGRFSGRQFSNSRSEMNVSTLELGDSALYLCASRTTGSDTEAFFGQGTRLTVV.

A few counts support this clone. The chain combines TRBV4-2 with TRBJ2-7; D is perhaps TRBD2 (5 bases). There are 16 residues in the CDR3. CDR1 LGHNA and CDR2 YNFKEQ come from the germline V gene. V lost 0 bases, J lost 0 bases, and 12 bases lay in between. The CDR3 bases are TGTGCCAGCAGCCAAGATGAGGGCGACCGCTCCTACGAGCAGTACTTC. This encodes CASSQDEGDRSYEQYF.

The CDR3 region has the DNA TGTGCCAGCAGCTCCGGACAGGGAAGCTATGGCTACACCTTC. Encoded protein: CASSSGQGSYGYTF. The chain links TRBV5-4 to TRBJ1-2, with 8 bases lining up with TRBD1. Germline values: CDR1 SGHNT, CDR2 YYREEE (reference sequence). The V gene end was trimmed by 3 bases and the J gene end by 4 bases; junction bases not matched to a gene: 5. This CDR3 has 14 amino acids.

The gene calls are TRBV6-5 and TRBJ2-1, with D unclear. This CDR3 comprises 16 residues. Trimming stripped 0 bases from V and 0 bases from J, with 9 bases between. Germline values: CDR1 MNHEY, CDR2 SVGAGI. DNA of the CDR3: TGTGCCAGCAGTTACTCTCTAGTTGCCTCCTACAATGAGCAGTTCTTC. It specifies CASSYSLVASYNEQFF.

This chain joins TRBV7-9 and TRBJ2-3, with 14 bases aligning to TRBD2. CDR3 length: 16 amino acids. Trimming removed 5 bases from V and 5 bases from J; junction bases left unmatched: 6. CDR1 and CDR2 from the germline V gene are SEHNR and FQNEAQ (reference sequence). The chain's CDR3 is CASSRGLAGEIDTQYF. CDR3 nucleotide sequence: TGTGCCAGCAGCCGGGGACTAGCGGGAGAAATAGATACGCAGTATTTT.

The rearrangement links TRBV19 to TRBJ1-5; no definite D call. Trimming shortened V by 10 bases and J by 0 bases, and 16 bases separated the two germline ends. The CDR3 length is 15 residues. CDR1 is LNHDA, CDR2 SQIVND, per germline (reference sequence). CDR3 nucleotide sequence: TGTGCCACCACGGAAGTGCCAAATAGCAATCAGCCCCAGCATTTT. Residues: CATTEVPNSNQPQHF.

This rearrangement joins TRBV6-1 to TRBJ2-7, with D unclear. The germline V and J ends were trimmed by 4 bases and 1 base, with 5 bases remaining between them. Germline CDR1 is MNHNS and CDR2 is SASEGT. The CDR3 is 12 residues long. The CDR3 sequence: CASSGDSYEQYF. CDR3 coding DNA: TGTGCCAGCAGTGGTGATTCCTACGAGCAGTACTTC.

The chain is built from TRBV7-9 and TRBJ2-2; D might be TRBD1 (5 bases). The CDR3 is 16 residues long. Per the germline V gene, CDR1 is SEHNR and CDR2 is FQNEAQ (reference sequence). Between the trimmed V and J ends, which lost 5 bases and 4 bases, there was a span of 17 bases. CDR3 nucleotides: TGTGCCAGCAGCCAAGACACAGGAAAGTCCACCGGGGAGCTGTTTTTT. Translating it yields CASSQDTGKSTGELFF.

The rearrangement uses TRBV19 and TRBJ1-5, with 9 nucleotides matching TRBD1. V was clipped by 9 bases and J by 5 bases; unmatched bases: 8. Germline V CDR1 and CDR2: LNHDA, SQIVND (reference sequence). The CDR3 totals 14 residues. The CDR3 protein is CASNRGLGYQPQHF. The CDR3 DNA is TGTGCCAGCAACAGGGGGCTAGGGTATCAGCCCCAGCATTTT.

The genes are TRBV5-1 and TRBJ1-1; D is unresolved. The V gene lost 2 bases and the J gene lost 4 bases, with 9 bases spanning the gap. The CDR3 has 13 residues. Per germline, CDR1 SGHRS and CDR2 YFSETQ. The CDR3 is CASSLGGPTEAFF. CDR3 DNA: TGCGCCAGCAGCTTAGGCGGACCCACTGAAGCTTTCTTT.

V usage is TRBV27 and J usage is TRBJ2-7, with 11 bases aligning to TRBD2. Germline lookup yields CDR1 MNHEY and CDR2 SMNVEV (reference sequence). This CDR3 contains 16 residues. Trimming took 3 bases from V and 1 from J; bases not matched to a gene: 5. The CDR3 protein is CASSLFSGRVSYEQYF. Written as DNA, the CDR3 is TGTGCCAGCAGTTTGTTTAGCGGGAGGGTTTCCTACGAGCAGTACTTC.